What follows are 21 T cell receptor beta chains derived from one specimen sequenced in a study of blood T cell repertoires in COVID-19. Data came from immunoSEQ multiplex PCR; TCRdb stores just in-frame clones and leaves some out. The repertoire holds approximately 300,000 clones, about nine tenths seen once, with about 2.7% in the top ten. What was sequenced was PBMCs or T cells enriched from blood (not recorded which). The source is a woman aged 18-29 years who had recovered from COVID-19.

This clone turned up a few times. This chain uses TRBV25-1 with TRBJ2-7; D is perhaps TRBD2 (5 bases). Germline CDR1 is MGHDK and CDR2 is SYGVNS. This CDR3 has 13 amino acids. Trimming shortened V by 2 bases and J by 3 bases, and 8 bases separated the two germline ends. The CDR3 DNA reads as TGTGCCAGCAGTGAACACGGGGTCTACGAGCAGTACTTC. It specifies CASSEHGVYEQYF.

The count of this clone is one. This chain joins TRBV6-5 and TRBJ1-1; unclear D gene. CDR3 size: 12 residues. Trimming shortened V by 6 bases and J by 10 bases, and 15 bases separated the two germline ends. CDR1 and CDR2 from the germline V gene are MNHEY and SVGAGI. The DNA for the CDR3 is TGTGCCAGCAGAGACAAAATCCTGGGAGCTTTCTTT. Amino acids: CASRDKILGAFF.

This chain connects TRBV6-5 to TRBJ2-1; D perhaps matches TRBD1 (6 bases). The CDR3 extends over 13 amino acids. The germline gives CDR1 MNHEY, CDR2 SVGAGI. Deletions cut 6 bases from V and 10 bases from J, with 16 bases between. The DNA of the CDR3 is TGTGCCAGCAGATCACAGGGTTTTTCGGAGCAGTTCTTC. It specifies CASRSQGFSEQFF.

The chain combines TRBV29-1 with TRBJ1-2; 7 positions agree with TRBD1. With V trimmed by 5 bases and J by 0 bases, 6 bases remained unmatched. The CDR3 is 14 residues long. Germline values: CDR1 SQVTM, CDR2 ANQGSEA. The CDR3 sequence: CSVQVTGANYGYTF. The CDR3 nucleotides read TGCAGCGTTCAGGTCACAGGGGCTAACTATGGCTACACCTTC.

This clone was found once. The chain has TRBV27 and TRBJ2-3; D remains unclear. Germline CDR1 is MNHEY and CDR2 is SMNVEV (reference sequence). The CDR3 is made up of 10 amino acids. V lost 10 bases, J lost 5 bases, and 7 bases lay in between. This chain's CDR3 is CATSGDTQYF. The DNA for the CDR3 is TGTGCCACCTCAGGAGATACGCAGTATTTT.

This clone appeared a single time. V and J are TRBV28 and TRBJ1-1, with a possible D match to TRBD1 (5 bases). V was cut by 6 bases and J by 5 bases, with 16 bases left in between. CDR3 size: 14 residues. Germline V CDR1 and CDR2: MDHEN, SYDVKM. CDR3 nucleotide sequence: TGTGCCAGCAGGCTCGGGGGATGGAATACTGAAGCTTTCTTT. Translating gives CASRLGGWNTEAFF. Combining the CDR3 with reference TRBV28 and TRBJ1-1 gives the whole variable domain DVKVTQSSRYLVKRTGEKVFLECVQDMDHENMFWYRQDPGLGLRLIYFSYDVKMKEKGDIPEGYSVSREKKERFSLILESASTNQTSMYLCASRLGGWNTEAFFGQGTRLTVV.

The J gene is TRBJ2-5, the V gene TRBV5-3; D is undetermined. TRBV5-3 is classed as an ORF, of uncertain function. Trimming removed 4 bases at V and 6 bases at J, with 7 bases between. The CDR3 contains 11 residues. CDR3 region: CARSAIKTQYF. The DNA for the CDR3 is TGTGCCAGAAGCGCTATAAAGACCCAGTACTTC.

The chain combines TRBV30 with TRBJ2-3, with 9 nucleotides matching TRBD2. The trim removed 0 bases at V and 6 bases at J, leaving 10 bases unmatched. The CDR3 length is 16 residues. Germline V gene sequence: CDR1 GTSNPN, CDR2 SVGIG (reference sequence). Here the CDR3 DNA reads TGTGCCTGGAGTGTATGGGGCGGGAGGGCGTGGGATACGCAGTATTTT. Its translation is CAWSVWGGRAWDTQYF.

The chain joins TRBV4-1 to TRBJ2-1, with TRBD2 as a possible D gene (5 bases). The CDR3 runs to 15 residues. Between the trimmed V and J ends, which lost 4 bases and 5 bases, there was a span of 15 bases. In germline, CDR1 is MGHRA, CDR2 YSYEKL. This CDR3 is CASSPQDWGDNEQFF. In DNA form, the CDR3 reads TGCGCCAGCAGCCCCCAGGATTGGGGAGACAATGAGCAGTTCTTC.

This chain links TRBV6-2 or TRBV6-3 with TRBJ1-2; D ambiguous. The CDR3 runs to 12 residues. Germline V gene sequence: CDR1 MNHEY, CDR2 SVGEGT. Trimming stripped 2 bases from V and 5 bases from J, with 6 bases between. In nucleotides, the CDR3 is TGTGCCAGCAGTTACCGGGAGTATGGCTACACCTTC. It codes for CASSYREYGYTF.

This chain uses TRBV18 with TRBJ2-5; D unclear. The CDR3 is 15 amino acids. V lost 2 bases to trimming and J lost 2 bases, with 12 bases between them. Looked up from germline, CDR1 is KGHSH and CDR2 is LQKENI. CDR3 region: CASSPAAGTQETQYF. Written as DNA, the CDR3 is TGTGCCAGCTCACCAGCGGCCGGTACTCAAGAGACCCAGTACTTC. The whole variable domain, remainder taken from reference TRBV18 and TRBJ2-5, is NAGVMQNPRHLVRRRGQEARLRCSPMKGHSHVYWYRQLPEEGLKFMVYLQKENIIDESGMPKERFSAEFPKEGPSILRIQQVVRGDSAAYFCASSPAAGTQETQYFGPGTRLLVL.

The gene calls are TRBV6-2 or TRBV6-3 and TRBJ1-5, with D maybe TRBD1 (6 bases). Germline V gives CDR1 MNHEY, CDR2 SVGEGT. V was trimmed by 6 bases and J by 11 bases, leaving 17 bases between them. This CDR3 is 13 amino acids long. CDR3 DNA sequence: TGTGCCAGCAGCTGGACCCGGGACACGGCCCAGCATTTT. Its translation is CASSWTRDTAQHF.

V and J are TRBV4-3 and TRBJ1-1; tentatively, D is TRBD1 (5 bases). CDR1 LGHNA and CDR2 YSLEER come from the germline V gene. Trimming took off 4 bases at V and 0 bases at J, with 12 bases between the two ends. The CDR3 contains 15 residues. The CDR3 protein is CASSRHDRLNTEAFF. The CDR3 region has the DNA TGCGCCAGCAGCCGTCATGACAGACTGAACACTGAAGCTTTCTTT.

The genes are TRBV5-1 and TRBJ2-7; the match to TRBD1 covers 8 bases. The CDR3 covers 16 residues. Germline lookup yields CDR1 SGHRS and CDR2 YFSETQ. The ends lost 4 bases at V and 0 bases at J; junction bases unmatched: 9. CDR3 sequence reads: CASSIRGLIPSYEQYF. The CDR3 nucleotides read TGCGCCAGCAGCATCAGGGGGCTCATACCCTCCTACGAGCAGTACTTC.

CDR3 protein: CASSYYYSPLHF. Here the CDR3 DNA reads TGTGCCAGCAGTTACTACTATTCACCCCTCCACTTT. This chain joins TRBV6-2 or TRBV6-3 and TRBJ1-6; D gene unclear. This CDR3 comprises 12 residues. CDR1 and CDR2 (germline): MNHEY, SVGEGT. Deletions cut 1 base from V and 8 bases from J, with 3 bases between.

This sequence joins TRBV6-5 and TRBJ1-2; 10 nucleotides agree with TRBD1. The length of the CDR3 is 14 residues. After removal of 7 bases from V and 4 bases from J, the junction contained 6 bases not matched to a gene. Germline V CDR1 and CDR2: MNHEY, SVGAGI. CDR3: CASMMGQGSYGYTF. The CDR3 region has the DNA TGTGCCAGCATGATGGGACAGGGGAGCTATGGCTACACCTTC.

The rearrangement joins TRBV6-5 to TRBJ2-7; D is possibly TRBD2 (5 bases). Germline V lookup: CDR1 MNHEY, CDR2 SVGAGI. The CDR3 loop spans 15 amino acids. Deletions cut 5 bases from V and 2 bases from J, with 16 bases between. CDR3 coding DNA: TGTGCCAGCAGTAGCGGCTTCGTGATCACCTACGAGCAGTACTTC. Translated, it gives CASSSGFVITYEQYF.

The chain carries TRBV4-2 and TRBJ2-1, with D maybe TRBD1 (5 bases). Germline V gene data show CDR1 as LGHNA and CDR2 as YNFKEQ. Trimming removed 3 bases at V and 0 bases at J, with 15 bases between. The CDR3 is made up of 17 amino acids. The CDR3 loop reads CASSQDPYRGSYNEQFF. The CDR3 DNA follows: TGTGCCAGCAGCCAGGACCCCTATAGGGGCTCCTACAATGAGCAGTTCTTC.

This chain uses TRBV2 with TRBJ1-5; 12 bases are shared with TRBD1. The CDR3 runs 17 residues. CDR1 is SNHLY and CDR2 is FYNNEI in the germline V gene. V shed 3 bases, J shed 1 base, and the junction held 4 bases outside the gene matches. CDR3 sequence reads: CASSEGTGGGSNQPQHF. As DNA, the CDR3 is TGTGCCAGCAGTGAGGGGACAGGGGGCGGGAGCAATCAGCCCCAGCATTTT.

This clone appeared a few times. The V call is TRBV19, the J call TRBJ2-7; 9 positions match TRBD2. The V gene's germline CDR1 is LNHDA and CDR2 SQIVND (reference sequence). J lost 2 bases, V lost 5 bases, and 7 bases had no gene match. There are 15 residues in the CDR3. CDR3 residues: CASSPQTSGPYEQYF. CDR3 DNA sequence: TGTGCCAGTAGTCCCCAGACTAGCGGTCCCTACGAGCAGTACTTC.

The chain combines TRBV2 with TRBJ2-7, with 10 bases matching TRBD1. CDR3 length: 15 amino acids. V lost 1 base and J lost 4; bases outside the gene matches: 4. Germline assignment: CDR1 SNHLY and CDR2 FYNNEI. The CDR3 loop reads CASSEGTGGSYEQYF. CDR3 DNA sequence: TGTGCCAGCAGTGAAGGGACAGGGGGTTCGTACGAGCAGTACTTC. Variable domain in full (rest from reference TRBV2 and TRBJ2-7): EPEVTQTPSHQVTQMGQEVILRCVPISNHLYFYWYRQILGQKVEFLVSFYNNEISEKSEIFDDQFSVERPDGSNFTLKIRSTKLEDSAMYFCASSEGTGGSYEQYFGPGTRLTVT.